Sequencing of this T cell receptor beta chain was carried out in a study of blood T cell repertoires in COVID-19. Profiling relied on immunoSEQ multiplex PCR, and the TCRdb table lists in-frame clones only, not all of them. Altogether about 340,000 clones are present, about 88% being singletons, with the ten largest covering 7.3%. The germline CDR1 and CDR2 sequences are SGHNT and YYREEE (reference sequence). CDR3 length: 15 amino acids. With V trimmed by 4 bases and J by 8 bases, 9 bases remained unmatched. The source is a woman aged 70-85 years with COVID-19, enrolled during active disease. What was sequenced was peripheral blood. V gene TRBV5-4 combines with J gene TRBJ1-4; 9 nucleotides agree with TRBD1. The DNA for the CDR3 is TGTGCCAGCAGCGCCGGGACAGGGATAACGGAAAAACTGTTTTTT. Translated, it gives CASSAGTGITEKLFF. The variable domain in full, completed from reference TRBV5-4 and TRBJ1-4, reads ETGVTQSPTHLIKTRGQQVTLRCSSQSGHNTVSWYQQALGQGPQFIFQYYREEENGRGNFPPRFSGLQFPNYSSELNVNALELDDSALYLCASSAGTGITEKLFFGSGTQLSVL.